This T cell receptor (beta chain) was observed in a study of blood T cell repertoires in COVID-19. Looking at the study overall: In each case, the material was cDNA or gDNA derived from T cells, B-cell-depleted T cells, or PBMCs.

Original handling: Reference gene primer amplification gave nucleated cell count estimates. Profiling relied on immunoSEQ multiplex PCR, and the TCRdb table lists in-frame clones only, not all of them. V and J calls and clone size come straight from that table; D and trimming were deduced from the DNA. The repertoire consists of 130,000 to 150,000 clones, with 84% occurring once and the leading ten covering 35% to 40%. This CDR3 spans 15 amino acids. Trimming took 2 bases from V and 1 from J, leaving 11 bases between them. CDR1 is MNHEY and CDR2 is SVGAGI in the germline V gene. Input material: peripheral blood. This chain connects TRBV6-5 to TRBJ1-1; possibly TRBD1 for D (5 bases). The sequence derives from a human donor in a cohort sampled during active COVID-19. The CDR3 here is CASSYPDRPNTEAFF. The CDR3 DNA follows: TGTGCCAGCAGTTACCCCGACAGACCGAACACTGAAGCTTTCTTT.